A single sample gave rise to the 32 T cell receptor beta chains below, sequenced in a study of cytomegalovirus exposure and HLA in healthy donors. The primer mix had 60 Vbeta and 13 Jbeta primers. This table comes from immunoSEQ multiplex PCR, and its TCRdb copy is limited to in-frame clones, with some not included. The top ten hold 6% to 8% of the sample, which has approximately 150,000 clones, around 79% seen once. The sample taken for sequencing was PBMCs. These receptors all come from a male donor in good health and CMV-seropositive.

The table lists this clone with a few counts. V gene TRBV6-4 combines with J gene TRBJ2-2; a possible D gene is TRBD1 (6 bases). Trimming took off 0 bases at V and 3 bases at J, with 8 bases between the two ends. Germline assignment: CDR1 MRHNA and CDR2 SNTAGT. The CDR3 runs to 15 residues. Here the CDR3 reads CASSDSNRDTGELFF. CDR3 nucleotides: TGTGCCAGCAGTGACTCTAACAGGGACACCGGGGAGCTGTTTTTT.

The rearrangement links TRBV2 to TRBJ1-3; TRBD1 matches 9 bases. This CDR3 comprises 16 residues. Germline-derived CDR1 and CDR2 are SNHLY and FYNNEI. The J segment lost 0 bases and the V segment lost 5 bases, leaving 5 bases of the junction unmatched. The CDR3: CASSIQGALSGNTIYF. In DNA, the CDR3 is TGTGCCAGCAGTATACAGGGGGCCCTCTCTGGAAACACCATATATTTT.

This clone appeared a few times. V is TRBV9 and J is TRBJ2-1; 9 bases align to TRBD1. After removal of 4 bases from V and 5 bases from J, the junction contained 13 bases not matched to a gene. This CDR3 region has 17 residues. The V gene's germline CDR1 is SGDLS and CDR2 YYNGEE. CDR3 amino acids: CASSLLGGQGLHNEQFF. As DNA, the CDR3 is TGTGCCAGCAGCCTCCTAGGGGGACAGGGTCTCCACAATGAGCAGTTCTTC.

This chain links TRBV5-1 with TRBJ1-4, with D tentatively TRBD1 (5 bases). The CDR3 loop spans 14 amino acids. V was shortened by 2 bases and J by 5 bases, with 10 bases between the two germline ends. Germline CDR1 SGHRS, CDR2 YFSETQ. CDR3 protein: CASSFKGRNEKLFF. DNA for the CDR3: TGCGCCAGCAGCTTTAAGGGGAGGAATGAAAAACTGTTTTTT.

This clone was seen a handful of times. The chain is built from TRBV2 and TRBJ1-4; TRBD1 matches 9 bases. The CDR3 covers 15 residues. Germline trimming cut 6 bases from V and 8 bases from J; bases unmatched to any gene: 10. Germline values: CDR1 SNHLY, CDR2 FYNNEI. CDR3 region: CASRPTGGIGEKLFF. The CDR3 coding sequence is TGTGCCAGCAGACCTACAGGGGGCATCGGGGAAAAACTGTTTTTT.

V usage is TRBV9 and J usage is TRBJ2-1; possible D gene TRBD1, 6 bases. From germline, CDR1 is SGDLS and CDR2 YYNGEE. Trimming cost V 3 bases and J 6 bases, with 16 bases left between them. This CDR3 is built from 15 residues. For the CDR3, the DNA is TGTGCCAGCAGCGAGGACAGTTTGACCGGCAATGAGCAGTTCTTC. It codes for CASSEDSLTGNEQFF.

The rearrangement links TRBV2 to TRBJ2-2, with D perhaps matching TRBD2 (6 bases). Trimming took off 11 bases at V and 3 bases at J, with 16 bases between the two ends. The CDR3 is 14 amino acids. Germline V gene sequence: CDR1 SNHLY, CDR2 FYNNEI. CDR3 nucleotides: TGTGCCGCCGGCGGGGACGGAGACACCGGGGAGCTGTTTTTT. Translation gives CAAGGDGDTGELFF.

The gene calls are TRBV7-3 and TRBJ2-2; TRBD2 aligns across 15 bases. This CDR3 is 16 amino acids long. V gave up 5 bases and J gave up 5 bases; unmatched junction bases: 3. Per the germline V gene, CDR1 is SGHTA and CDR2 is FQGTGA. The CDR3: CASSRTSGGETGELFF. DNA for the CDR3: TGTGCCAGCAGCCGGACTAGCGGGGGGGAAACCGGGGAGCTGTTTTTT. The complete variable domain, with remaining parts taken from reference TRBV7-3 and TRBJ2-2, reads GAGVSQTPSNKVTEKGKYVELRCDPISGHTALYWYRQSLGQGPEFLIYFQGTGAADDSGLPNDRFFAVRPEGSVSTLKIQRTERGDSAVYLCASSRTSGGETGELFFGEGSRLTVL.

The chain has TRBV6-5 and TRBJ2-3; 7 nucleotides match TRBD1. The V and J ends lost 5 bases and 2 bases, in that order; junction bases with no gene match: 1. Germline V gives CDR1 MNHEY, CDR2 SVGAGI. The length of the CDR3 is 13 residues. The CDR3 sequence is CASSEGATDTQYF. The CDR3 coding sequence is TGTGCCAGCAGTGAGGGGGCCACAGATACGCAGTATTTT.

V is TRBV11-2 and J is TRBJ2-7; possible D gene TRBD1, 6 bases. V lost 3 bases and J 3 bases, leaving 12 bases between the germline ends. Germline V lookup: CDR1 SGHAT, CDR2 FQNNGV. The CDR3 length is 14 residues. Here the CDR3 reads CASSLYTGSYEQYF. CDR3 bases: TGTGCCAGCAGCTTGTATACAGGGAGCTACGAGCAGTACTTC.

The chain couples TRBV7-9 to TRBJ2-5; a possible D gene is TRBD2 (5 bases). The CDR3 consists of 12 residues. In germline, CDR1 is SEHNR, CDR2 FQNEAQ (reference sequence). Trimming took 7 bases from V and 2 from J, leaving 8 bases between them. CDR3 bases: TGTGCCAGCAACGGACTGCAAGAGACCCAGTACTTC. Translation: CASNGLQETQYF.

This clone was observed once. The rearrangement joins TRBV7-9 to TRBJ2-2; tentative D call: TRBD1 (5 bases). CDR1 and CDR2 (germline): SEHNR, FQNEAQ (reference sequence). This CDR3 contains 15 residues. The V end lost 5 bases, the J end lost 4 bases, and 14 bases lay between the germline ends. CDR3 region: CASSVQGPGTGELFF. Here the CDR3 DNA reads TGTGCCAGCAGCGTGCAGGGCCCCGGCACCGGGGAGCTGTTTTTT.

CDR3: CASSSTGTPGYEQYF. The CDR3 DNA follows: TGCGCCAGCAGCTCGACAGGGACCCCGGGGTACGAGCAGTACTTC. The J gene is TRBJ2-7, the V gene TRBV5-1; TRBD1 agrees at 7 bases. This CDR3 region has 15 residues. Germline loops: CDR1 SGHRS, CDR2 YFSETQ. The junction had 10 bases not matched to a gene; V was cut back by 3 bases and J by 4 bases. The full variable domain, with the rest looked up from reference TRBV5-1 and TRBJ2-7, is KAGVTQTPRYLIKTRGQQVTLSCSPISGHRSVSWYQQTPGQGLQFLFEYFSETQRNKGNFPGRFSGRQFSNSRSEMNVSTLELGDSALYLCASSSTGTPGYEQYFGPGTRLTVT.

CDR3 DNA sequence: TGTGCCAGCCTCCCGGGGGGGGGATGGCTTTCACCCCTCCACTTT. Its translation: CASLPGGGWLSPLHF. V and J are TRBV27 and TRBJ1-6; a weak D match, TRBD1 (5 bases). Trimming took off 8 bases at V and 9 bases at J, with 20 bases between the two ends. Per the germline V gene, CDR1 is MNHEY and CDR2 is SMNVEV (reference sequence). The CDR3 runs 15 residues.

The V and J genes are TRBV6-4 and TRBJ2-1; the match to TRBD1 covers 9 bases. V trimming: 1 base; J trimming: 6 bases; junction bases outside the gene matches: 4. CDR1 is MRHNA, CDR2 SNTAGT, per germline. The CDR3 covers 15 residues. The CDR3 DNA reads as TGTGCCAGCAGTGACTGGGACAGGGTCGGCAATGAGCAGTTCTTC. It translates to CASSDWDRVGNEQFF.

CDR3 nucleotide sequence: TGTGCCAGCAGTGACGCAGGTAGCGTGGAAGAGACCCAGTACTTC. It codes for CASSDAGSVEETQYF. The V call is TRBV27, the J call TRBJ2-5; D is possibly TRBD2 (5 bases). The V end was cut by 5 bases, the J end by 3 bases, with 16 bases between. From germline, CDR1 is MNHEY and CDR2 SMNVEV (reference sequence). The CDR3 runs 15 residues.

This clone was found a few times. The chain is built from TRBV7-3 and TRBJ2-1, with D perhaps TRBD2 (7 bases). The CDR3 contains 15 residues. V lost 4 bases to trimming and J lost 6 bases, with 16 bases between them. Germline CDR1 and CDR2: SGHTA and FQGTGA. The CDR3 protein is CASSSRGGISNEQFF. Here the CDR3 DNA reads TGTGCCAGCAGCTCAAGGGGGGGGATTAGCAATGAGCAGTTCTTC.

The rearrangement uses TRBV10-3 and TRBJ1-4, with unresolved D. The V end lost 3 bases, the J end lost 4 bases, and 9 bases lay between the germline ends. This CDR3 is 14 amino acids long. Germline values: CDR1 ENHRY, CDR2 SYGVKD. The chain's CDR3 is CAISDGLINEKLFF. The CDR3 DNA reads TGTGCCATCAGTGACGGACTGATTAATGAAAAACTGTTTTTT.

The chain employs TRBV15 and TRBJ1-2; D is unresolved. The ends were cut back, 0 bases at V and 8 bases at J, with 10 bases in the middle. Germline V CDR1 and CDR2: LNHNV, YYDKDF (reference sequence). The CDR3 extends over 13 amino acids. The CDR3, as DNA: TGTGCCACCAGCAGAGATCTCGAGGGAGGCTACACCTTC. This gives the protein CATSRDLEGGYTF.

This clone showed up just once. This chain links TRBV5-1 with TRBJ1-2; the D gene is possibly TRBD1 (6 bases). Trimming removed 4 bases at V and 2 bases at J, with 9 bases between. The CDR3 length is 13 residues. Germline CDR1 reads SGHRS; CDR2 reads YFSETQ. Written as DNA, the CDR3 is TGCGCCAGCAGCGACGGACAGAACTATGGCTACACCTTC. Protein sequence: CASSDGQNYGYTF.

This rearrangement joins TRBV4-1 to TRBJ2-7, with 14 bases that match TRBD2. This CDR3 is built from 17 residues. Germline lookup yields CDR1 MGHRA and CDR2 YSYEKL. V gave up 2 bases and J gave up 6 bases; unmatched junction bases: 9. The CDR3 DNA sequence: TGCGCCAGCAGCCAATTTGCCGGGACTAGCGGGGGATCCGAGCAGTACTTC. This gives the protein CASSQFAGTSGGSEQYF.

CDR3 loop: CASSPGQGGTGELFF. CDR3 sequence (DNA): TGCGCCAGCAGCCCGGGACAGGGCGGCACCGGGGAGCTGTTTTTT. J is TRBJ2-2 and V is TRBV5-1; 9 nucleotides align to TRBD1. CDR1 and CDR2 (germline): SGHRS, YFSETQ. This CDR3 has 15 amino acids. Trimming took 4 bases from V and 4 from J; bases not matched to a gene: 5.

The chain couples TRBV2 to TRBJ2-5; D is possibly TRBD2 (6 bases). The CDR3 contains 12 residues. Trimming removed 6 bases from V and 9 bases from J, with 14 bases in between. Germline CDR1 SNHLY, CDR2 FYNNEI. The CDR3 loop reads CASRGTALAQYF. CDR3 DNA: TGTGCCAGCAGAGGGACTGCTCTGGCCCAGTACTTC.

The chain couples TRBV6-1 to TRBJ2-5; 14 bases fit TRBD2. V lost 1 base, J lost 7 bases, and 5 bases stayed unmatched. The CDR3 is 16 residues long. Germline loops: CDR1 MNHNS, CDR2 SASEGT. The CDR3 region is CASSEVGLAGALTQYF. In nucleotides, the CDR3 is TGTGCCAGCAGTGAAGTGGGACTAGCGGGGGCATTGACCCAGTACTTC.

The chain employs TRBV27 and TRBJ2-1; a possible D gene is TRBD2 (6 bases). Trimming cost V 3 bases and J 10 bases, with 13 bases left between them. Germline V gene lookup returns CDR1 MNHEY and CDR2 SMNVEV (reference sequence). CDR3 length: 13 amino acids. CDR3 sequence (DNA): TGTGCCAGCAGTTTTTCGGGGAGGCACGAGCAGTTCTTC. Protein sequence: CASSFSGRHEQFF.

This clone has only a few counts. The chain couples TRBV5-6 to TRBJ1-6; D may be TRBD1 (5 bases). Germline values: CDR1 SGHDT, CDR2 YYEEEE. The germline V and J ends were trimmed by 4 bases and 0 bases, with 11 bases remaining between them. The CDR3 spans 16 residues. CDR3 sequence (DNA): TGTGCCAGCAGCGGAGGGGTTAGCTCCTATAATTCACCCCTCCACTTT. This encodes CASSGGVSSYNSPLHF.

This clone was counted between two and nine times. The chain has TRBV6-5 and TRBJ2-7; D possibly corresponds to TRBD1 (5 bases). This CDR3 has 12 residues. Germline V CDR1 and CDR2: MNHEY, SVGAGI. V was clipped by 5 bases and J by 6 bases, with 11 bases between them. The CDR3 DNA is TGTGCCAGCAGTCCCGACAGTAGCGAGCAGTACTTC. This encodes CASSPDSSEQYF.

V and J are TRBV6-5 and TRBJ2-7; possible D gene TRBD1, 5 bases. The CDR3 has 13 amino acids. Trimming pared 5 bases from V and 3 bases from J, leaving 11 bases between. Germline CDR1 MNHEY, CDR2 SVGAGI. CDR3 loop: CASSQQDFYEQYF. CDR3 nucleotides: TGTGCCAGCAGTCAACAGGATTTCTACGAGCAGTACTTC.

The chain is built from TRBV7-9 and TRBJ1-2, with 8 bases that match TRBD1. CDR3 length: 17 amino acids. The J segment lost 6 bases and the V segment lost 6 bases, leaving 18 bases of the junction unmatched. From germline, CDR1 is SEHNR and CDR2 FQNEAQ (reference sequence). CDR3 sequence: CASSSGTERTGINGYTF. The CDR3 region has the DNA TGTGCCAGCAGTTCAGGAACCGAACGGACAGGGATTAATGGCTACACCTTC.

This chain uses TRBV13 with TRBJ2-1, with D unclear. Germline V lookup: CDR1 PRHDT, CDR2 FYEKMQ (reference sequence). The ends were cut back, 5 bases at V and 1 base at J, with 15 bases in the middle. The CDR3 is 16 amino acids. CDR3 amino acids: CASSPPGSPSYNEQFF. The CDR3 DNA reads as TGTGCCAGCAGCCCCCCTGGTAGCCCGTCCTACAATGAGCAGTTCTTC.

The rearrangement joins TRBV9 to TRBJ2-5; a weak D match, TRBD2 (6 bases). The V end was cut by 3 bases, the J end by 7 bases, with 16 bases between. The CDR3 sequence is 14 residues long. Germline CDR1 SGDLS, CDR2 YYNGEE. The CDR3 loop reads CASSGGVFSGTQYF. The CDR3 DNA reads as TGTGCCAGCAGCGGGGGGGTCTTCTCGGGGACCCAGTACTTC.

The rearrangement links TRBV7-6 to TRBJ2-5, with 12 nucleotides matching TRBD2. Germline V gives CDR1 SGHVS, CDR2 FNYEAQ. Losses at the gene ends were 4 bases for V and 4 bases for J; bases not matched to a gene: 7. The CDR3 spans 16 residues. Here the CDR3 reads CASSSLAGGLSETQYF. The CDR3 coding sequence is TGTGCCAGCAGCTCCCTAGCGGGGGGGCTCTCAGAGACCCAGTACTTC.